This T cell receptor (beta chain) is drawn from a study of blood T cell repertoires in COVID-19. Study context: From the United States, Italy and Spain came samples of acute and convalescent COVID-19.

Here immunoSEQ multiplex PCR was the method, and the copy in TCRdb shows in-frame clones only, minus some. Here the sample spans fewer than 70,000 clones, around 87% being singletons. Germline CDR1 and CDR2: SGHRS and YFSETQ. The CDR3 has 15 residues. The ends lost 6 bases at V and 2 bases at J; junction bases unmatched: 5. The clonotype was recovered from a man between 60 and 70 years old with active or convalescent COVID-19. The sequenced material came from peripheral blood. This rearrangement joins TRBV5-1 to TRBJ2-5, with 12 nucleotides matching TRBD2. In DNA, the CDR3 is TGCGCCAGCACCACGACTAGCGGGAGACAAGAGACCCAGTACTTC. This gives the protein CASTTTSGRQETQYF.